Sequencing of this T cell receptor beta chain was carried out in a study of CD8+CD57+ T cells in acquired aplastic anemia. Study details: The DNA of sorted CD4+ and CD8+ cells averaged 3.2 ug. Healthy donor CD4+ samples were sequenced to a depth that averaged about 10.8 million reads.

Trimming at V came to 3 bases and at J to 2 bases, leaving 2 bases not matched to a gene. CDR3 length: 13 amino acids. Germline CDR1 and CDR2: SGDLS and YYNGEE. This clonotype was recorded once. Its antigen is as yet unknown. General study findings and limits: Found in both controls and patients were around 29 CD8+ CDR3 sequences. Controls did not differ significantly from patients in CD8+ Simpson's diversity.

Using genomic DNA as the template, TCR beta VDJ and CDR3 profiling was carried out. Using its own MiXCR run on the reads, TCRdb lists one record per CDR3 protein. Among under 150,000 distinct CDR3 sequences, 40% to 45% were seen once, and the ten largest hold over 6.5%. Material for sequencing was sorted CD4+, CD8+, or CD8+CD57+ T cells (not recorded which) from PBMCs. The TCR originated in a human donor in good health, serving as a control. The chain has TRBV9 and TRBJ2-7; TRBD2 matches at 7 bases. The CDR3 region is CASSDGTTYEQYF. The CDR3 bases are TGTGCCAGCAGCGATGGGACTACCTACGAGCAGTACTTC.